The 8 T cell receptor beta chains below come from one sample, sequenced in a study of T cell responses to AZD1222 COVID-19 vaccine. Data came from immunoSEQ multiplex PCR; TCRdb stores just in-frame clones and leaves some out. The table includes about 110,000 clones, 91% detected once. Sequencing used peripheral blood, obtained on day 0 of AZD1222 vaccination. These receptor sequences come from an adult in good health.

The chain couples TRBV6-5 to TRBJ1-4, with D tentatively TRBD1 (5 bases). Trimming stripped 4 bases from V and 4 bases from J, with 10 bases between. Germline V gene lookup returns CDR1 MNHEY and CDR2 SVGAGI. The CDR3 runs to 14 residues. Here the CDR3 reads CASSSNQGNEKLFF. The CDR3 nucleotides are TGTGCCAGCAGTTCGAACCAGGGTAATGAAAAACTGTTTTTT.

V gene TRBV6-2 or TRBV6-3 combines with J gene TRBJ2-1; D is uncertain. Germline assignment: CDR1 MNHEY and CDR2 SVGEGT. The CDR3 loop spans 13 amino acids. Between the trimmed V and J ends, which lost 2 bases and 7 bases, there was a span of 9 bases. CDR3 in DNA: TGTGCCAGCAGTTACAGAGCACCGAATGAGCAGTTCTTC. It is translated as CASSYRAPNEQFF.

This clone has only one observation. Written as DNA, the CDR3 is TGCGCCAGCAGCTTGGAGGACGGCATTCAGTACTTC. Translated, it gives CASSLEDGIQYF. The gene calls are TRBV5-1 and TRBJ2-4; no clear D gene. Germline CDR1 reads SGHRS; CDR2 reads YFSETQ. The CDR3 contains 12 residues. The V end was cut by 0 bases, the J end by 9 bases, with 7 bases between.

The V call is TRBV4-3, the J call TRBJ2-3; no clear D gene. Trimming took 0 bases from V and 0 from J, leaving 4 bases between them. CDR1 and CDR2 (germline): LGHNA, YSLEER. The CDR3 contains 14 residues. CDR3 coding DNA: TGCGCCAGCAGCCAAGATAGAAGCACAGATACGCAGTATTTT. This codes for CASSQDRSTDTQYF.

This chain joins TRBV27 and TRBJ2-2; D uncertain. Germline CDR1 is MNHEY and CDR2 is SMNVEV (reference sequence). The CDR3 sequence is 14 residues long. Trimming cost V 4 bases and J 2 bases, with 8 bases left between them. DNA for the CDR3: TGTGCCAGCAGTTACCTTAGAAACACCGGGGAGCTGTTTTTT. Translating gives CASSYLRNTGELFF.

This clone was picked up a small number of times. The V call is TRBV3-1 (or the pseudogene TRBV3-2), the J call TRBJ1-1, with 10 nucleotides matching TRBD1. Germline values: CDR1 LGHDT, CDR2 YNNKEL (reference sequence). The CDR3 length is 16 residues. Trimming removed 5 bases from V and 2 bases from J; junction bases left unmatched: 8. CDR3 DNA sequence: TGTGCCAGCAGCGCTTGGGACAGGGGAGTAAACACTGAAGCTTTCTTT. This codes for CASSAWDRGVNTEAFF.

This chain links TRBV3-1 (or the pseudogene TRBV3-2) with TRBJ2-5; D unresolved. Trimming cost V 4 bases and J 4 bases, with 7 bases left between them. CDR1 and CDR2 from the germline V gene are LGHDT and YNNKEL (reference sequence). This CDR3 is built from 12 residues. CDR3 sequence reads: CASSLRGETQYF. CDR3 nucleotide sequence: TGTGCCAGCAGCCTTCGTGGAGAGACCCAGTACTTC.

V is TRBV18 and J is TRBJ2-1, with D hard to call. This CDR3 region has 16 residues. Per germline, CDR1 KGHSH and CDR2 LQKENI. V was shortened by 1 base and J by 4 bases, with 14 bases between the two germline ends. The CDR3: CASSPLRTGGYNEQFF. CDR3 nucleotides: TGTGCCAGCTCACCACTTCGCACGGGCGGATACAATGAGCAGTTCTTC.